This record covers a single T cell receptor (beta chain). These data come from a study of blood T cells in healthy people across ages. For the second PCR, which ran for about 6 to 11 cycles, a sample-barcoded 5' primer and a J-beta primer mix were used. All cDNA molecules were each tagged by a template-switch adaptor with 12 random nucleotides. TCRdb itself ran the 5' RACE reads through MiXCR, one entry per CDR3 protein. This sample carries around 710,000 distinct CDR3 sequences, roughly 47% of them seen once, and the ten largest clones take 20% to 25%. Every sample gave at least 6 micrograms of total RNA when it was extracted. This CDR3 has 15 residues. Germline CDR1 and CDR2: LGHDT and YNNKEL (reference sequence). V lost 1 base and J lost 1, with 11 bases in between.

This TCR was sampled from a woman aged 60-70 years in good health. The rearrangement uses TRBV3-1 and TRBJ2-7, with D hard to call. The sequenced sample consisted of blood. The CDR3 nucleotides read TGTGCCAGCAGCCAAGCCTTGGGTAGGTCCTACGAGCAGTACTTC. This translates into CASSQALGRSYEQYF.